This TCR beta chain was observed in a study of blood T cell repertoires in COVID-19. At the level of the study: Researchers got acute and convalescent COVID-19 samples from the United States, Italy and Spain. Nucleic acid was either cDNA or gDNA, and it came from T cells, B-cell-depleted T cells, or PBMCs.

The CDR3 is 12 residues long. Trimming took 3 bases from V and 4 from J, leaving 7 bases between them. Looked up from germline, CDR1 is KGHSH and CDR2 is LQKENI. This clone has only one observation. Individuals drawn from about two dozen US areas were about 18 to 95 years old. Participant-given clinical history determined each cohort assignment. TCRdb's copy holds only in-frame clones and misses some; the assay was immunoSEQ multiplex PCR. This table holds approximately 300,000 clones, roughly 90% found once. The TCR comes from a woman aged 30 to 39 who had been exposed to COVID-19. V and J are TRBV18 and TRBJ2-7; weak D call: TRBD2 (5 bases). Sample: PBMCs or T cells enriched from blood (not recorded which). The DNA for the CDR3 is TGTGCCAGCTCACCCGGGGTTTACGAGCAGTACTTC. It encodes CASSPGVYEQYF. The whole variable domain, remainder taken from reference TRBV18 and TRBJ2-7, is NAGVMQNPRHLVRRRGQEARLRCSPMKGHSHVYWYRQLPEEGLKFMVYLQKENIIDESGMPKERFSAEFPKEGPSILRIQQVVRGDSAAYFCASSPGVYEQYFGPGTRLTVT.